Following are 11 T cell receptor beta chains from one sample sequenced in a study of blood T cell repertoires in COVID-19. The table came from immunoSEQ multiplex PCR; TCRdb's copy has only in-frame clones and leaves some out. The sample shows 200,000 to 250,000 clones, 75% to 95% of them seen only once. Sequenced material: PBMCs or T cells enriched from blood (not recorded which). These receptors all come from a woman younger than 35 who had recovered from COVID-19.

The chain is built from TRBV6-5 and TRBJ1-3; D is possibly TRBD1 (6 bases). Trimming left V 8 bases short and J 4 bases short, with 9 bases between. This CDR3 is built from 12 residues. Germline loops: CDR1 MNHEY, CDR2 SVGAGI. Written as DNA, the CDR3 is TGTGCCAGCGGGGACACGGGAAACACCATATATTTT. Encoded protein: CASGDTGNTIYF.

This chain joins TRBV28 and TRBJ2-2; D not certain. The V gene lost 3 bases and the J gene lost 5 bases, with 10 bases spanning the gap. The CDR3 is 14 amino acids. Looked up from germline, CDR1 is MDHEN and CDR2 is SYDVKM. Written as DNA, the CDR3 is TGTGCCAGCAGTTTGGTGGCAGGAACCGGGGAGCTGTTTTTT. Its protein product is CASSLVAGTGELFF.

J is TRBJ1-4 and V is TRBV18, with D possibly TRBD1 on 5 matching bases. Trimming stripped 4 bases from V and 0 bases from J, with 6 bases between. Germline loops: CDR1 KGHSH, CDR2 LQKENI. This CDR3 is built from 14 residues. The DNA for the CDR3 is TGTGCCAGCTCACTCAGGGCAACTAATGAAAAACTGTTTTTT. Protein: CASSLRATNEKLFF.

The chain employs TRBV28 and TRBJ1-4, with 9 bases lining up with TRBD1. The trim removed 5 bases at V and 7 bases at J, leaving 2 bases unmatched. There are 13 residues in the CDR3. Germline values: CDR1 MDHEN, CDR2 SYDVKM. The CDR3 DNA sequence: TGTGCCAGCAGTGGGACAGGGACTGAAAAACTGTTTTTT. This encodes CASSGTGTEKLFF.

CDR3 loop: CASRQGRQPQHF. CDR3 DNA sequence: TGCGCCAGCAGACAGGGGCGTCAGCCCCAGCATTTT. The V gene is TRBV23-1, the J gene TRBJ1-5, with 7 bases lining up with TRBD1. TRBV23-1 has ORF status, its function being uncertain. There are 12 residues in the CDR3. Trimming at V came to 6 bases and at J to 6 bases, leaving 2 bases not matched to a gene.

This chain connects TRBV5-5 to TRBJ1-3, with TRBD1 as a possible D gene (6 bases). The V gene's germline CDR1 is SGHKS and CDR2 YYEKEE (reference sequence). Trimming stripped 4 bases from V and 0 bases from J, with 11 bases between. The CDR3 has 15 residues. CDR3 region: CASSPDRNSGNTIYF. DNA for the CDR3: TGTGCCAGCAGCCCTGACAGGAACTCTGGAAACACCATATATTTT.

As DNA, the CDR3 is TGTGCCAGCAGTGAATCTCCAGACATCTATGGCTACACCTTC. Its protein product is CASSESPDIYGYTF. The rearrangement links TRBV25-1 to TRBJ1-2; D unclear. CDR1 MGHDK and CDR2 SYGVNS come from the germline V gene. There are 14 residues in the CDR3. V was clipped by 1 base and J by 4 bases, with 10 bases between them.

The J gene is TRBJ2-7, the V gene TRBV3-1 (or the pseudogene TRBV3-2), with a weak D call TRBD1 (6 bases). CDR1 and CDR2 (germline): LGHDT, YNNKEL (reference sequence). This CDR3 has 13 amino acids. With 4 bases removed from V and 7 bases from J, the gap between germline ends came to 14 bases. The CDR3 sequence is CASSLGTHVEQYF. As DNA, the CDR3 is TGTGCCAGCAGCCTCGGGACACACGTTGAGCAGTACTTC.

The chain uses TRBV19 and TRBJ1-5; tentative D call: TRBD1 (6 bases). The CDR3 has 15 residues. The V gene lost 4 bases and the J gene lost 1 base, with 11 bases spanning the gap. The germline CDR1 and CDR2 sequences are LNHDA and SQIVND (reference sequence). CDR3 amino acids: CASSNAGASNQPQHF. The DNA for the CDR3 is TGTGCCAGTAGTAACGCAGGGGCCAGCAATCAGCCCCAGCATTTT.

The genes are TRBV25-1 and TRBJ2-7; TRBD1 aligns across 8 bases. V lost 3 bases, J lost 3 bases, and 7 bases stayed unmatched. Germline-derived CDR1 and CDR2 are MGHDK and SYGVNS. The CDR3 sequence is 15 residues long. The CDR3 region has the DNA TGTGCCAGCAGTGAGGGTGCGGGACAGGTCTACGAGCAGTACTTC. Protein product: CASSEGAGQVYEQYF.

The table lists this clone with a few counts. The V gene is TRBV5-1, the J gene TRBJ2-2, with 8 nucleotides matching TRBD2. The CDR3 runs 15 residues. Germline CDR1 is SGHRS and CDR2 is YFSETQ. V trimming: 3 bases; J trimming: 3 bases; junction bases outside the gene matches: 4. CDR3 nucleotide sequence: TGCGCCAGCAGCTCCCTAGCGGGTGACACCGGGGAGCTGTTTTTT. Translating it yields CASSSLAGDTGELFF. The entire variable domain, with the rest obtained from reference TRBV5-1 and TRBJ2-2, is as follows: KAGVTQTPRYLIKTRGQQVTLSCSPISGHRSVSWYQQTPGQGLQFLFEYFSETQRNKGNFPGRFSGRQFSNSRSEMNVSTLELGDSALYLCASSSLAGDTGELFFGEGSRLTVL.